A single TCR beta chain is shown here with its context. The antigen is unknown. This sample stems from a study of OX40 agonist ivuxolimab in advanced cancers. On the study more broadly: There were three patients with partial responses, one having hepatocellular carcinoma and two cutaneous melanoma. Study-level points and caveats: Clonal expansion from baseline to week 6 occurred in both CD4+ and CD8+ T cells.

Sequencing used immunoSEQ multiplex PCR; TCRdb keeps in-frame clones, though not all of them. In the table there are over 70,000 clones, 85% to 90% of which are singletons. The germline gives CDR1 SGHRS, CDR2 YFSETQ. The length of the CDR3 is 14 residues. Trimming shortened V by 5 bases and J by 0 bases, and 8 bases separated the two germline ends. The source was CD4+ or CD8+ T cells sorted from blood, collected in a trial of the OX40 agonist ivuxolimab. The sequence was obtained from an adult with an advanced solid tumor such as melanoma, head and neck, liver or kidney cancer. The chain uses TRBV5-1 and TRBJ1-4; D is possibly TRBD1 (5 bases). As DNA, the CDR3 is TGCGCCAGCAGGTGGACACCAACTAATGAAAAACTGTTTTTT. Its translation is CASRWTPTNEKLFF. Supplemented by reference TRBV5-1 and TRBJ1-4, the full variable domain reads KAGVTQTPRYLIKTRGQQVTLSCSPISGHRSVSWYQQTPGQGLQFLFEYFSETQRNKGNFPGRFSGRQFSNSRSEMNVSTLELGDSALYLCASRWTPTNEKLFFGSGTQLSVL.